A selection of T cell receptor beta chains follows, all from one sample in a study of cytomegalovirus exposure and HLA in healthy donors. Produced via immunoSEQ multiplex PCR; TCRdb's table is partial and in-frame only. Of about 64,000 clones listed, over 75% are singletons. Sequenced input: PBMCs. These receptors all stem from a male donor in good health and CMV-seropositive. The CDR3 runs from the conserved cysteine through the conserved F or W. The order of the fields is V gene, CDR3 protein.

v_call: TRBV27
cdr3_aa: CASSSGGRSTEAFF

v_call: TRBV5-1
cdr3_aa: CASSFYGESSYNEQFF

v_call: TRBV4-3
cdr3_aa: CASSLGQGPTIDYEQYF

v_call: TRBV13
cdr3_aa: CASSLAVPDTQYF

v_call: TRBV30
cdr3_aa: CAWNPWTGGKAAEAFF

v_call: TRBV7-8
cdr3_aa: CASSLSSGGATGELFF

v_call: TRBV2
cdr3_aa: CASILRRRGVGETQYF

v_call: TRBV30
cdr3_aa: CAFGQGSSGANVLTF

v_call: TRBV11-2
cdr3_aa: CASSSSRGGGNTIYF

v_call: TRBV5-1
cdr3_aa: CASSSTGVWIESPLHF

v_call: TRBV29-1
cdr3_aa: CSVYQGNTEAFF

v_call: TRBV19
cdr3_aa: CASSDPTGGYDGYTF

v_call: TRBV6-5
cdr3_aa: CASSLQGNYGYTF

v_call: TRBV4-3
cdr3_aa: CASSQEQGTHTEAFF

v_call: TRBV23-1
cdr3_aa: CASSQVPRDSEETQYF

v_call: TRBV7-9
cdr3_aa: CASSPHAGQLYGYTF

v_call: TRBV6-1
cdr3_aa: CASSEMEDRGRDEQYF

v_call: TRBV13
cdr3_aa: CASSAGTVINSPLHF

v_call: TRBV27
cdr3_aa: CASSLSNRRNEKLFF

v_call: TRBV9
cdr3_aa: CASSVVPSGRTDTQYF

v_call: TRBV19
cdr3_aa: CASSTRYDTSGGPNEKLFF

v_call: TRBV14
cdr3_aa: CASSRRQGGNTIYF

v_call: TRBV30
cdr3_aa: CAWSAGRGRETQYF

v_call: TRBV30
cdr3_aa: CAWSLAGGYEQYF

v_call: TRBV6-6
cdr3_aa: CASSYSPGGSNYGYTF

v_call: TRBV11-2
cdr3_aa: CASSLVYSYSSGANVLTF

v_call: TRBV7-9
cdr3_aa: CASSQTGGLHEQYF

v_call: TRBV10-2
cdr3_aa: CASSEYRQTSGNTIYF

v_call: TRBV2
cdr3_aa: CASSEFPGQVYEQYF

v_call: TRBV7-9
cdr3_aa: CASSSGQGGEKLFF

v_call: TRBV5-6
cdr3_aa: CASSRIARMDTEAFF

v_call: TRBV6-5
cdr3_aa: CASSFEPRGFNSPLHF

v_call: TRBV29-1
cdr3_aa: CSVEDTGDPIGYTF

v_call: TRBV7-6
cdr3_aa: CASSLGVTGGDSPLHF

v_call: TRBV5-1
cdr3_aa: CASSLAGDSYSPLHF

v_call: TRBV5-1
cdr3_aa: CASSVGQGNTEAFF

v_call: TRBV7-3
cdr3_aa: CASSPGGRPQETQYF

v_call: TRBV19
cdr3_aa: CASSGPVEGYTF

v_call: TRBV12-5
cdr3_aa: CASGLVNTAQGGNQPQHF

v_call: TRBV9
cdr3_aa: CASSVGQKNTEAFF

v_call: TRBV5-4
cdr3_aa: CASSLGGTGANVLTF

v_call: TRBV29-1
cdr3_aa: CSVQFSGQGPYEQYF

v_call: TRBV5-4
cdr3_aa: CASSLEGYEQYF

v_call: TRBV4-1
cdr3_aa: CASSRLEGTSRGAFF

v_call: TRBV5-6
cdr3_aa: CASSLTGFGNTIYF

v_call: TRBV19
cdr3_aa: CASSEILSNQPQHF

v_call: TRBV11-3
cdr3_aa: CASSLDQNSPLHF